This T cell receptor beta chain came from a study of metastatic and nonmetastatic thyroid tumors. With MiXCR, TCRdb reprocessed the PCR reads. The sample contains roughly 70,000 clones, more than 15% of which appear only once. This clone was seen ten or more times. No patient received treatment before thyroid surgery. There are 15 residues in the CDR3. Germline V gene sequence: CDR1 SGHTA, CDR2 FQGTGA. V lost 2 bases to trimming and J lost 1 base, with 11 bases between them. The receptor was isolated from a female donor with papillary thyroid cancer or a benign thyroid nodule (not recorded which). Some clones in this sample may be carry-over from other donors' samples. J is TRBJ2-5 and V is TRBV7-3, with D hard to call. Sequenced sample: blood. CDR3 sequence reads: CASSLGPNPQETQYF. The CDR3 nucleotides are TGTGCCAGCAGCTTAGGGCCGAACCCCCAAGAGACCCAGTACTTC.